This paragraph reports one T cell receptor (beta chain). Its antigen remains unidentified. The source of the sample is a study of cytomegalovirus exposure and HLA in healthy donors. About the research overall: Drawn from HLA-typed donors, tens of millions of unique TCRs were held in an early data release. Regarding the study as a whole: A later look showed TCR association rates differing by HLA locus, highest for DRB1 and lowest for HLA-C.

The primer mix had 60 Vbeta and 13 Jbeta primers. TCRdb's copy holds only in-frame clones and misses some; the assay was immunoSEQ multiplex PCR. The sample yields about 190,000 clones, around four fifths seen once. The sample comprised PBMCs. The TCR comes from a boy younger than 10 in good health and CMV-seronegative.

The CDR3 spells CASSPSRDRDYGYTF. CDR3 in DNA: TGCGCCAGCAGCCCCTCGAGAGACAGGGACTATGGCTACACCTTC. The chain combines TRBV4-3 with TRBJ1-2; TRBD1 matches 7 bases. With V trimmed by 4 bases and J by 3 bases, 8 bases remained unmatched. CDR1 and CDR2 from the germline V gene are LGHNA and YSLEER. The CDR3 consists of 15 residues.